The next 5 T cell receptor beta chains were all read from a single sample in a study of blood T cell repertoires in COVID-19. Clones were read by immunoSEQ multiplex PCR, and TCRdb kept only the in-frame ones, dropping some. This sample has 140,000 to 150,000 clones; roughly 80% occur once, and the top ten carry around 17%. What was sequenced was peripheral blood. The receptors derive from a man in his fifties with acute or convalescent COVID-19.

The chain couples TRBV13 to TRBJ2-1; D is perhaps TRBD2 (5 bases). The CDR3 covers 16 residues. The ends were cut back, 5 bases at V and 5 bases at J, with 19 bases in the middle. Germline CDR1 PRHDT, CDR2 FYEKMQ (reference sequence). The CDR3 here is CASSPALVRADNEQFF. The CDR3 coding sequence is TGTGCCAGCAGCCCCGCCTTGGTGCGGGCCGACAATGAGCAGTTCTTC.

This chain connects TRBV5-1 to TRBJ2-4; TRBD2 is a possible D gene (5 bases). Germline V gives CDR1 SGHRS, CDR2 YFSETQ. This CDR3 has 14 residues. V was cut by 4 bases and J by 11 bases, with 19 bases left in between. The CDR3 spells CASSHDTKEGFQYF. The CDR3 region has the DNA TGCGCCAGCAGCCACGACACTAAAGAGGGATTTCAGTACTTC. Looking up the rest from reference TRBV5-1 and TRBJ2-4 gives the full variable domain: KAGVTQTPRYLIKTRGQQVTLSCSPISGHRSVSWYQQTPGQGLQFLFEYFSETQRNKGNFPGRFSGRQFSNSRSEMNVSTLELGDSALYLCASSHDTKEGFQYFGAGTRLSVL.

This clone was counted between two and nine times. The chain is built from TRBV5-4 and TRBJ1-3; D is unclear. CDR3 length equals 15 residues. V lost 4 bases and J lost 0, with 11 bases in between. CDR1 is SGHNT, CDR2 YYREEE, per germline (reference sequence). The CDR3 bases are TGTGCCAGCAGCGCACGGGAGAGCTCTGGAAACACCATATATTTT. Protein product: CASSARESSGNTIYF.

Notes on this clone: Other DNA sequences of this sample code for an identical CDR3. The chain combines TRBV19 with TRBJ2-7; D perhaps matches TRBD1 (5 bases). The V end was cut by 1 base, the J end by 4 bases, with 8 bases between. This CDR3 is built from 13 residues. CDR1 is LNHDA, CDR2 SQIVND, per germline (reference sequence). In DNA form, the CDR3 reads TGTGCCAGTAGTATAGGCCAGGGTTACGAGCAGTACTTC. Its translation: CASSIGQGYEQYF.

The CDR3 DNA reads as TGTGCCAGCAGCTTAGGCGGGGGTCCCATTCCCCCTCTCCAAGAGACCCAGTACTTC. It codes for CASSLGGGPIPPLQETQYF. The chain links TRBV11-2 to TRBJ2-5, with 7 positions matching TRBD2. Per the germline V gene, CDR1 is SGHAT and CDR2 is FQNNGV. Trimming removed 1 base from V and 1 base from J; junction bases left unmatched: 15. This CDR3 is built from 19 residues.